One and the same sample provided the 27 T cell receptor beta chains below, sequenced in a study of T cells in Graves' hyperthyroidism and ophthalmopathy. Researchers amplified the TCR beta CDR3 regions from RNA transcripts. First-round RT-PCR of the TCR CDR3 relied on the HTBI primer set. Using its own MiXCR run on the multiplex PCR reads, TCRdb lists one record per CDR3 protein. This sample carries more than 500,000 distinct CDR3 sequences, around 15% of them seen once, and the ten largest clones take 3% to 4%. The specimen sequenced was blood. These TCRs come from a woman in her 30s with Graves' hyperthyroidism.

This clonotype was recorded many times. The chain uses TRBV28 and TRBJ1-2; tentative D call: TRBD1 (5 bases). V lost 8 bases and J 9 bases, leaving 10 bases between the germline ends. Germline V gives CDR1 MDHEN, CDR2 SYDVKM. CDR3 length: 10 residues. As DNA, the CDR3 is TGTGCCAGCGGGGGTTATAGCTACACCTTC. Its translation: CASGGYSYTF.

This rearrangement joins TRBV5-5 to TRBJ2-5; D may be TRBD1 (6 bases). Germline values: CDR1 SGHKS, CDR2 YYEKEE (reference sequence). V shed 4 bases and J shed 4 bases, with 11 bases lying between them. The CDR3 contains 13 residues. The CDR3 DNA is TGTGCCAGCAGCGTCGGACAGCTAGAGACCCAGTACTTC. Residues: CASSVGQLETQYF.

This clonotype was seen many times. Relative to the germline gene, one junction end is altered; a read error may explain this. The CDR3 DNA is TGCGCCAGCAGCTTCCAGGGGACTGAAGCTTTCTTT. Its protein product is CASSFQGTEAFF. The gene calls are TRBV7-9 and TRBJ1-1; possible D gene TRBD1, 6 bases. The length of the CDR3 is 12 residues. Per germline, CDR1 SEHNR and CDR2 FQNEAQ (reference sequence).

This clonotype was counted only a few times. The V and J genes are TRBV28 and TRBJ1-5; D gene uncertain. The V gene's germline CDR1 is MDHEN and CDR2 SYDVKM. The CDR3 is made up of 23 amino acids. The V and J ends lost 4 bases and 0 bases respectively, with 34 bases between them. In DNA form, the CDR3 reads TGTGCCAGCAGTTCCAGACGGGTTAGATTAAGCTCCAACTATTTCTATAGCAATCAGCCCCAGCATTTT. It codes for CASSSRRVRLSSNYFYSNQPQHF.

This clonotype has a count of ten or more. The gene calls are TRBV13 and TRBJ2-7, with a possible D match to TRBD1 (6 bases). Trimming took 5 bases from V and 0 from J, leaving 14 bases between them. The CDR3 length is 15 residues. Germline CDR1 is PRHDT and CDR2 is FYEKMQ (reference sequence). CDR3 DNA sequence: TGTGCCAGCAGCGATGCAGAAGGGGGCTCCTACGAGCAGTACTTC. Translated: CASSDAEGGSYEQYF.

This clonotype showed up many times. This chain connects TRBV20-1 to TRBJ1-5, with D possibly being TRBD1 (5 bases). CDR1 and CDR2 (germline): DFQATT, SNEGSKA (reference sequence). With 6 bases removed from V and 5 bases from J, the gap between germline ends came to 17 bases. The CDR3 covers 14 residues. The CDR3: CSARDFGRDQPQHF. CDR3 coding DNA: TGCAGTGCGAGGGACTTCGGGAGGGATCAGCCCCAGCATTTT.

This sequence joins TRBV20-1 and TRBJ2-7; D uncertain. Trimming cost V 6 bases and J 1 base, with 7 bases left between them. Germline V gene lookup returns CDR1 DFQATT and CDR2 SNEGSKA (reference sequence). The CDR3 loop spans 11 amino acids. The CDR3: CSAEQSYEQYF. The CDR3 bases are TGCAGTGCCGAACAGTCCTACGAGCAGTACTTC.

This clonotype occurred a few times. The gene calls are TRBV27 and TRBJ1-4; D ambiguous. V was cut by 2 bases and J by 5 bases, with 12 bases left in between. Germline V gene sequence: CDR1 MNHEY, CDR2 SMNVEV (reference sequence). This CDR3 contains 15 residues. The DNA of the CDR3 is TGTGCCAGCAGTTTACGGAGGGAACAAAATGAAAAACTGTTTTTT. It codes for CASSLRREQNEKLFF.

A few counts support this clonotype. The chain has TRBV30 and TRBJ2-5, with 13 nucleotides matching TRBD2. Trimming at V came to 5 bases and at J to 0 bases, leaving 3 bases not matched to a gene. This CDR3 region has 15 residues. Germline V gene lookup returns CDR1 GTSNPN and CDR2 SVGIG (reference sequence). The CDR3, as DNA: TGTGCCTGGGGACTAGCGGGAGTGTACCAAGAGACCCAGTACTTC. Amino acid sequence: CAWGLAGVYQETQYF.

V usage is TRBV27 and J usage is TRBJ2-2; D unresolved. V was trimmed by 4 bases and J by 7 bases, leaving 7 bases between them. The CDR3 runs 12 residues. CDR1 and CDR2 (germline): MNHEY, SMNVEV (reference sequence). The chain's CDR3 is CASSYFGGELFF. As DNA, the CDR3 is TGTGCCAGCAGTTATTTCGGCGGGGAGCTGTTTTTT.

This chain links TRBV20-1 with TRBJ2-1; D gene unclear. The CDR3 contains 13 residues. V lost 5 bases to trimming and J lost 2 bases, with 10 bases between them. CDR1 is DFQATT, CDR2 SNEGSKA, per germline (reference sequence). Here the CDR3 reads CSARKITYNEQFF. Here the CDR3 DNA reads TGCAGTGCTCGGAAGATAACCTACAATGAGCAGTTCTTC.

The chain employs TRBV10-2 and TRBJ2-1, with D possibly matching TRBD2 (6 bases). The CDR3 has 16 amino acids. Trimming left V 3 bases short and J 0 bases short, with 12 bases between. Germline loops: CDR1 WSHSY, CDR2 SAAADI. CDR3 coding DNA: TGCGCCAGCAGTGATACTAGCTTGAGCTCCTACAATGAGCAGTTCTTC. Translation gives CASSDTSLSSYNEQFF.

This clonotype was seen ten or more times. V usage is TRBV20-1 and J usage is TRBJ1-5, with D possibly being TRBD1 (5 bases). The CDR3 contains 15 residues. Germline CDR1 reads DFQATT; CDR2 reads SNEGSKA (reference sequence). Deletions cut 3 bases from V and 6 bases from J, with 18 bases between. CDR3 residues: CSASPGQGKGQPQHF. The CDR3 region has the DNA TGCAGTGCTAGCCCTGGGCAGGGTAAGGGTCAGCCCCAGCATTTT.

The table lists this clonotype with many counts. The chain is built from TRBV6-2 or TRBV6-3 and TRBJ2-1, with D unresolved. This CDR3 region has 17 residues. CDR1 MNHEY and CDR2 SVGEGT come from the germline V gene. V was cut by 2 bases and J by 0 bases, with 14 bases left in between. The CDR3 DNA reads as TGTGCCAGCAGTTACCCCCTCTCTAGTAACTCCTACAATGAGCAGTTCTTC. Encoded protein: CASSYPLSSNSYNEQFF.

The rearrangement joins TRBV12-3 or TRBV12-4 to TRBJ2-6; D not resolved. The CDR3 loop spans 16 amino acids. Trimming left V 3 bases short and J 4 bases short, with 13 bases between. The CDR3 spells CASSFGRRRGANVLTF. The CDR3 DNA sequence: TGTGCCAGCAGTTTTGGGCGCAGGCGGGGGGCCAACGTCCTGACTTTC.

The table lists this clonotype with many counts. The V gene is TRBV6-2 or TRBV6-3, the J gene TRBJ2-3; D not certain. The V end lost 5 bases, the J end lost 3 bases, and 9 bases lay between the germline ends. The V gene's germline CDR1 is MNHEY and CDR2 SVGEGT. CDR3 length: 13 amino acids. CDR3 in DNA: TGTGCCAGCAGTGTGACCCCAACAGATACGCAGTATTTT. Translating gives CASSVTPTDTQYF.

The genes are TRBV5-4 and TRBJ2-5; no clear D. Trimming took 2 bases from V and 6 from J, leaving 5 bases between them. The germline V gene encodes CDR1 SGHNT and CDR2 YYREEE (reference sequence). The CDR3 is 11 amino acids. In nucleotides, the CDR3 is TGTGCCAGCAGCTTCAGACAGACCCAGTACTTC. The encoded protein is CASSFRQTQYF.

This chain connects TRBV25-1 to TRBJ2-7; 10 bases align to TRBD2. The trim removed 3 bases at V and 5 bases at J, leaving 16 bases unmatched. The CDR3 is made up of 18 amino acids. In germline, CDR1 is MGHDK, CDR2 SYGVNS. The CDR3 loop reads CASSDSSRPSGSINEQYF. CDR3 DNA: TGTGCCAGCAGTGACTCATCCCGCCCTAGCGGGAGTATTAACGAGCAGTACTTC.

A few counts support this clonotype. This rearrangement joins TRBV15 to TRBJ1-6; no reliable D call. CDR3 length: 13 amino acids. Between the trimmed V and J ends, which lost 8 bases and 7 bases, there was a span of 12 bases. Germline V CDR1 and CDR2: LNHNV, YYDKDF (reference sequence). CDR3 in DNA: TGTGCCACCGCCACTGGACTGAATTCACCCCTCCACTTT. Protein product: CATATGLNSPLHF.

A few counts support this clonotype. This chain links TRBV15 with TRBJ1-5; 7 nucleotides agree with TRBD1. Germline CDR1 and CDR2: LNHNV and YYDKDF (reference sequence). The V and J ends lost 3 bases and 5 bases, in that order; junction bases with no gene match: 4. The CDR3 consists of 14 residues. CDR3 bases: TGTGCCACCAGCAGGGCAGACAGGGATCAGCCCCAGCATTTT. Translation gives CATSRADRDQPQHF.

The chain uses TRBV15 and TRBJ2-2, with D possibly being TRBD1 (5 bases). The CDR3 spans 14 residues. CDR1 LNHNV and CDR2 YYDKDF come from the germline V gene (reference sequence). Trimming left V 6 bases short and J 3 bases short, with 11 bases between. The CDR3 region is CATRTARDTGELFF. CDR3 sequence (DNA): TGTGCCACCAGGACAGCCCGGGACACCGGGGAGCTGTTTTTT. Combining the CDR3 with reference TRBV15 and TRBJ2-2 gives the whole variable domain DAMVIQNPRYQVTQFGKPVTLSCSQTLNHNVMYWYQQKSSQAPKLLFHYYDKDFNNEADTPDNFQSRRPNTSFCFLDIRSPGLGDTAMYLCATRTARDTGELFFGEGSRLTVL.

This CDR3 reads CASSEGTVDGYTF. The CDR3 nucleotides are TGTGCCAGCAGTGAAGGGACAGTGGATGGCTACACCTTC. V is TRBV6-1 and J is TRBJ1-2; D might be TRBD1 (6 bases). CDR3 size: 13 residues. The V gene's germline CDR1 is MNHNS and CDR2 SASEGT. V was cut by 1 base and J by 6 bases, with 9 bases left in between.

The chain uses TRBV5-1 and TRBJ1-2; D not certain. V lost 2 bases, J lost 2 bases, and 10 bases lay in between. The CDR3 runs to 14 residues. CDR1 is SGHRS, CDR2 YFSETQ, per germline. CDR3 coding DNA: TGCGCCAGCAGCTTAGGGCCCTACAACTATGGCTACACCTTC. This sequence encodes CASSLGPYNYGYTF.

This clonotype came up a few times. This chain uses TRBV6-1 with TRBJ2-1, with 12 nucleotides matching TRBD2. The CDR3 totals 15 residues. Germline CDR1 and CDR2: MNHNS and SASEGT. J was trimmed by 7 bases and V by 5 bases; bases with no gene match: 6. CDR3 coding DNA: TGTGCCAGCAGTCATCTAGCGGGAGGGTTAAATGAGCAGTTCTTC. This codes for CASSHLAGGLNEQFF.

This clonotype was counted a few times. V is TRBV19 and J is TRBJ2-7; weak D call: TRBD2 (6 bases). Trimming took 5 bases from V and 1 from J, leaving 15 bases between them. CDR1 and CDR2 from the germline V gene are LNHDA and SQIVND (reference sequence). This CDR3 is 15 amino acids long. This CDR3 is CASSSSGTASYEQYF. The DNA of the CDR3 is TGTGCCAGTAGTTCATCCGGGACTGCATCCTACGAGCAGTACTTC.

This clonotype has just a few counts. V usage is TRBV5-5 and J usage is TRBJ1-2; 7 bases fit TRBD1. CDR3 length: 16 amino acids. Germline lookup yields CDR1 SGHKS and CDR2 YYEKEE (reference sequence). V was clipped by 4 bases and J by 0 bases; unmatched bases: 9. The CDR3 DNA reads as TGTGCCAGCAGCCCATCCCGGGACAGAGCTAACTATGGCTACACCTTC. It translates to CASSPSRDRANYGYTF.

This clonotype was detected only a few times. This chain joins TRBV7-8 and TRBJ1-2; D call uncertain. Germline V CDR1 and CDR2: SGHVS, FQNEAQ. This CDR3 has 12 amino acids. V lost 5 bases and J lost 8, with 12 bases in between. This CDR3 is CASSPKGRGYTF. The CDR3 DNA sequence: TGTGCCAGCAGCCCCAAAGGTCGCGGCTACACCTTC.